This T cell receptor beta chain was obtained from a study of a mutant IDH1 vaccine in newly diagnosed glioma. CDR3 length: 15 residues. V lost 3 bases to trimming and J lost 5 bases, with 13 bases between them. Germline CDR1 and CDR2: KGHSH and LQKENI. Clones were sequenced by immunoSEQ multiplex PCR, and TCRdb holds only the in-frame ones, with some missing. The sample lists tens of thousands of clones; around 85% were seen once. Stated time point: week 23, last vaccination. The study gave 300 ug of mutant IDH1 20-mer peptide per vaccine dose, with topical imiquimod. This clone is a singleton in its sample. Its antigen is not identified.

The specimen comprised PBMCs, sampled from a glioma patient whose treatment included an IDH1 peptide vaccine. The source is a woman between 45 and 65 years old with glioma. This sequence joins TRBV18 and TRBJ1-4; weak D call: TRBD1 (5 bases). This chain's CDR3 is CASSPPGRQNEKLFF. The CDR3 DNA is TGTGCCAGCTCACCTCCGGGACGGCAGAATGAAAAACTGTTTTTT. The whole variable domain, filled in from reference TRBV18 and TRBJ1-4, reads NAGVMQNPRHLVRRRGQEARLRCSPMKGHSHVYWYRQLPEEGLKFMVYLQKENIIDESGMPKERFSAEFPKEGPSILRIQQVVRGDSAAYFCASSPPGRQNEKLFFGSGTQLSVL.